This T cell receptor (beta chain) was sequenced in a study of blood T cell repertoires in COVID-19. Study-level information: Specimens from acute and convalescent COVID-19 originated in the United States, Italy and Spain. The analysed material was cDNA or gDNA that came from T cells, B-cell-depleted T cells, or PBMCs.

The assay was immunoSEQ multiplex PCR, and TCRdb's table has in-frame clones only and misses some. The table records just over 250,000 clones, 75% to 90% of them present only once. The V end lost 3 bases, the J end lost 8 bases, and 16 bases lay between the germline ends. The V gene's germline CDR1 is MNHEY and CDR2 SMNVEV (reference sequence). The CDR3 spans 15 residues. The sequence derives from a woman in her 70s with COVID-19, enrolled during active disease. Sample: peripheral blood. This sequence joins TRBV27 and TRBJ2-2; tentative D call: TRBD2 (5 bases). CDR3 nucleotide sequence: TGTGCCAGCAGTTTGATACACGGGGTATCAGGGGAGCTGTTTTTT. It yields the protein CASSLIHGVSGELFF.